This T cell receptor (beta chain) appears in the sequencing data of a study of cytotoxic CD8 clonotypes in ibrutinib-treated CLL. The CDR3 is 14 amino acids. V was pared by 4 bases and J by 3 bases, with 6 bases of the junction left unmatched. Germline CDR1 and CDR2: MGHRA and YSYEKL. The assay was immunoSEQ multiplex PCR, and TCRdb's table has in-frame clones only and misses some. The sample has around 310,000 clones, around four fifths seen once. This specimen was PBMCs, taken before ibrutinib treatment. The clonotype was recovered from a human donor with chronic lymphocytic leukemia. The chain employs TRBV4-1 and TRBJ2-7; 7 bases fit TRBD1. The CDR3 reads CASSRRDRSYEQYF. The CDR3 DNA follows: TGCGCCAGCAGCCGCAGGGACAGAAGCTACGAGCAGTACTTC.